These T cell receptor beta chains were read from a single sample in a study of lymphopenia after photon versus proton radiotherapy. Only in-frame clones appear in the TCRdb table, and some are missing; sequencing was by immunoSEQ multiplex PCR. The table lists roughly 58,000 clones, approximately 86% of them singletons. The starting material was peripheral blood, obtained from a patient treated with proton-based radiotherapy. The receptors here all came from a man older than 75 with esophageal cancer. Both conserved end residues are part of each CDR3. D genes are given only for firm matches. Size values are once, few and many counts, or a class for expanded clones, and some rows have none.

clone_size j_call d_call v_call cdr3_aa cdr3_nt
. TRBJ2-7 . TRBV6-5 CASSYLVGPGSDEQYF TGTGCCAGCAGTTACCTTGTGGGGCCGGGTTCCGACGAGCAGTACTTC
. TRBJ2-3 TRBD1 TRBV27 CASSFWDSGGDTQYF TGTGCCAGCAGTTTTTGGGACAGTGGAGGAGATACGCAGTATTTT
once TRBJ2-1 . TRBV4-1 CASSQKIGEGKWMWGMDEQFF TGCGCCAGCAGCCAAAAGATCGGGGAAGGGAAATGGATGTGGGGGATGGATGAGCAGTTCTTC
once TRBJ2-1 . TRBV6-1 CASSEYGGVHYNEQFF TGTGCCAGCAGTGAATACGGCGGGGTGCACTACAATGAGCAGTTCTTC
. TRBJ2-7 TRBD2 TRBV7-2 CASSPRTSGRAVSYEQYF TGTGCCAGCAGCCCCCGGACTAGCGGGAGGGCGGTGAGTTACGAGCAGTACTTC
once TRBJ2-7 TRBD1 TRBV7-2 CASSLVQGSYEQYF TGTGCCAGCAGCTTGGTACAGGGGTCCTACGAGCAGTACTTC
. TRBJ2-4 . TRBV2 CASRGQIKNIQYF TGTGCCAGCAGAGGACAGATCAAAAACATTCAGTACTTC
. TRBJ2-5 . TRBV9 CASSVGGSGLPQETQYF TGTGCCAGCAGCGTTGGAGGCTCTGGCCTACCTCAAGAGACCCAGTACTTC
. TRBJ2-7 . TRBV5-1 CASRPDRGPYEQYF TGCGCCAGCAGGCCTGACCGGGGGCCCTACGAGCAGTACTTC
. TRBJ2-4 TRBD2 TRBV7-2 CASRTSSGSNIQYF TGTGCCAGCAGGACCAGTAGCGGGAGCAACATTCAGTACTTC
. TRBJ2-1 . TRBV2 CASSGLGGTNEQFF TGTGCCAGCAGTGGTCTGGGAGGAACGAATGAGCAGTTCTTC
. TRBJ1-1 . TRBV6-5 CASSYSWTAQAFF TGTGCCAGCAGTTACTCTTGGACAGCGCAAGCTTTCTTT
. TRBJ2-7 TRBD1 TRBV6-5 CASSPRDRIYEQYF TGTGCCAGCAGTCCCCGGGACAGAATTTACGAGCAGTACTTC
. TRBJ2-2 TRBD2 TRBV9 CASSALAGDSGELFF TGTGCCAGCAGCGCTCTAGCGGGGGATTCCGGGGAGCTGTTTTTT
. TRBJ1-1 . TRBV2 CASSEGPSRAFF TGTGCCAGCAGTGAAGGACCCTCACGAGCTTTCTTT
. TRBJ2-1 TRBD1 TRBV29-1 CSVAYRGLDNEQFF TGCAGCGTTGCGTACAGGGGCCTGGACAATGAGCAGTTCTTC
. TRBJ2-1 TRBD2 TRBV7-9 CASSEGLAAAWLFF TGTGCCAGCAGCGAGGGACTAGCGGCCGCTTGGTTGTTCTTC
. TRBJ1-5 . TRBV6-5 CASRPTAWQPQHF TGTGCCAGCAGACCGACAGCCTGGCAGCCCCAGCATTTT
few TRBJ1-4 . TRBV5-1 CASSSLGRTNEKLFF TGCGCCAGCAGCTCTCTCGGTAGGACTAATGAAAAACTGTTTTTT
. TRBJ1-1 . TRBV30 CAWSVGSTPQAFF TGTGCCTGGAGTGTCGGCAGTACCCCTCAAGCTTTCTTT
. TRBJ2-7 . TRBV5-1 CASSATSRAGANEQYF TGCGCCAGCAGCGCCACCTCCCGAGCAGGGGCGAACGAGCAGTACTTC
. TRBJ2-6 . TRBV10-2 CASSEQGYGANVLTF TGTGCCAGCAGTGAACAGGGCTATGGGGCCAACGTCCTGACTTTC
. TRBJ1-5 . TRBV7-9 CASSLGGNNQPQHF TGTGCCAGCAGCTTGGGGGGGAACAATCAGCCCCAGCATTTT
. TRBJ1-4 . TRBV28 CASSARGMINEKLFF TGTGCCAGCAGCGCCCGAGGCATGATTAATGAAAAACTGTTTTTT
. TRBJ2-7 . TRBV10-2 CASSPTDSYEQYF TGCGCCAGCAGCCCAACAGATTCCTACGAGCAGTACTTC
few TRBJ1-2 . TRBV6-5 CASGKYYGYTF TGTGCCAGCGGGAAGTACTATGGCTACACCTTC
. TRBJ2-1 TRBD1 TRBV18 CASSLEQGNEQFF TGTGCCAGCTCCCTTGAACAGGGGAATGAGCAGTTCTTC
. TRBJ2-2 . TRBV27 CASTRAGTGELFF TGTGCCAGCACCAGGGCCGGCACCGGGGAGCTGTTTTTT
. TRBJ2-7 . TRBV5-6 CASSYDQNYEQYF TGTGCCAGCAGCTACGACCAAAACTACGAGCAGTACTTC
. TRBJ2-7 TRBD1 TRBV15 CATSREQGAVVEQYF TGTGCCACCAGCAGAGAACAGGGGGCGGTTGTCGAGCAGTACTTC
medium-sized TRBJ2-7 TRBD2 TRBV10-1 CASSDHARAAGVGEQYF TGCGCCAGCAGTGACCATGCACGGGCGGCGGGAGTCGGCGAGCAGTACTTC
. TRBJ1-2 . TRBV19 CASSITWGYTF TGTGCCAGTAGTATTACGTGGGGCTACACCTTC
. TRBJ2-7 . TRBV18 CASSPRAGSSYEQYF TGTGCCAGCTCACCACGGGCAGGTTCCTCCTACGAGCAGTACTTC
. TRBJ1-1 TRBD1 TRBV5-4 CASSSQGVNTEAFF TGTGCCAGCAGCTCACAGGGGGTGAACACTGAAGCTTTCTTT
. TRBJ1-2 . TRBV7-2 CASSIDRFVVSSGYTF TGTGCCAGCAGCATCGACAGATTTGTGGTTTCGAGTGGCTACACCTTC
. TRBJ2-7 TRBD1 TRBV6-5 CASSYSPGQDYEQYF TGTGCCAGCAGTTACTCTCCGGGACAGGACTACGAGCAGTACTTC
. TRBJ2-7 . TRBV19 CASSMERDPYEQYF TGTGCCAGTAGTATGGAAAGGGACCCCTACGAGCAGTACTTC
once TRBJ2-3 TRBD2 TRBV6-1 CASSEPSGTVTDTQYF TGTGCCAGCAGTGAACCTAGCGGGACGGTTACAGATACGCAGTATTTT
. TRBJ2-1 TRBD1 TRBV7-3 CASSLDRGDNEQFF TGTGCCAGCAGTCTCGACAGGGGTGACAATGAGCAGTTCTTC
. TRBJ1-5 . TRBV30 CAWSGDGSDQPQHF TGTGCCTGGAGTGGCGACGGGAGCGATCAGCCCCAGCATTTT
. TRBJ1-5 . TRBV6-1 CASGGTGYINQPQHF TGTGCCAGCGGCGGTACCGGTTATATCAATCAGCCCCAGCATTTT
. TRBJ1-2 . TRBV7-6 CASSPRMDRDYGYTF TGTGCCAGCAGCCCCCGGATGGACAGAGACTATGGCTACACCTTC
. TRBJ2-3 . TRBV7-3 CASSLGVADTQYF TGTGCCAGCAGCCTTGGTGTAGCAGATACGCAGTATTTT
. TRBJ1-5 . TRBV4-3 CASSQGMGSGNQPQHF TGCGCCAGCAGCCAAGGTATGGGTTCAGGGAATCAGCCCCAGCATTTT
. TRBJ2-2 . TRBV7-9 CASSPRAGDTGELFF TGTGCCAGCAGCCCACGGGCTGGGGACACCGGGGAGCTGTTTTTT
few TRBJ2-2 TRBD2 TRBV19 CASGGIAGVNTGELFF TGTGCCAGCGGCGGAATAGCGGGGGTGAACACCGGGGAGCTGTTTTTT
. TRBJ2-7 . TRBV6-5 CASSDGPDSEQYF TGTGCCAGCAGTGACGGCCCTGATTCCGAGCAGTACTTC
few TRBJ1-2 . TRBV19 CASSSRLRTGYTF TGTGCCAGTAGTTCCCGGTTGCGGACTGGCTACACCTTC
. TRBJ2-7 . TRBV30 CAWSVHLFRDGYEQYF TGTGCCTGGAGTGTACACCTCTTCAGGGACGGCTACGAGCAGTACTTC
. TRBJ2-6 TRBD2 TRBV7-9 CASSLFPGRASGANVLTF TGTGCCAGCAGCTTATTTCCAGGGAGGGCCTCTGGGGCCAACGTCCTGACTTTC
. TRBJ1-1 . TRBV11-3 CASSGPREGTEAFF TGTGCCAGCAGCGGACCACGGGAGGGCACTGAAGCTTTCTTT
. TRBJ2-1 . TRBV6-5 CASSYSRYNEQFF TGTGCCAGCAGTTACTCGCGGTACAATGAGCAGTTCTTC
. TRBJ2-3 TRBD2 TRBV5-5 CASSLGAGVSTDTQYF TGTGCCAGCAGCTTGGGTGCGGGAGTTAGCACAGATACGCAGTATTTT
once TRBJ2-2 TRBD2 TRBV10-3 CATRGTSGESGELFF TGTGCCACTAGAGGGACTAGCGGAGAATCCGGGGAGCTGTTTTTT